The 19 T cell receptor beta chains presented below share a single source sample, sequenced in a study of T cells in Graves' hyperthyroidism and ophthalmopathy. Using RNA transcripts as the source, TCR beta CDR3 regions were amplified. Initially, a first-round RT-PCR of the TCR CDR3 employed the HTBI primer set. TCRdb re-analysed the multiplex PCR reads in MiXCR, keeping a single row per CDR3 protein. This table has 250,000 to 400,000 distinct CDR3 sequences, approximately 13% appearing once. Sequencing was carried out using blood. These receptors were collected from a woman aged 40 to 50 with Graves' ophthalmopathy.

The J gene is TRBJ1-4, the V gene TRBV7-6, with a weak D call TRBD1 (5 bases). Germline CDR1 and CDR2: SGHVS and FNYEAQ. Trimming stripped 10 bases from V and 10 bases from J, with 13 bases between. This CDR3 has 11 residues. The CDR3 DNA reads TGTGCCACCCAGAACGGGGGAAAACTGTTTTTT. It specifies CATQNGGKLFF.

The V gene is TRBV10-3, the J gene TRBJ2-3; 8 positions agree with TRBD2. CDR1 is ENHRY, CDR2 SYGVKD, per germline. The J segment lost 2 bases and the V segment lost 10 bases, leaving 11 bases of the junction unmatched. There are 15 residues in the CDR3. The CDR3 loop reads CATQSGSRTTDTQYF. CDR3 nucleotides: TGTGCCACACAGAGCGGGAGCCGAACCACAGATACGCAGTATTTT.

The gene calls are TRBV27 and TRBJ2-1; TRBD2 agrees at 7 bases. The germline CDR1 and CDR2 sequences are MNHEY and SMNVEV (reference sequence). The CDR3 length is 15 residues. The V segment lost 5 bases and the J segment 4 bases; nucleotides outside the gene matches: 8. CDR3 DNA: TGTGCCAGCAGTCACACTAGCGCCTCTTACAATGAGCAGTTCTTC. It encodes CASSHTSASYNEQFF.

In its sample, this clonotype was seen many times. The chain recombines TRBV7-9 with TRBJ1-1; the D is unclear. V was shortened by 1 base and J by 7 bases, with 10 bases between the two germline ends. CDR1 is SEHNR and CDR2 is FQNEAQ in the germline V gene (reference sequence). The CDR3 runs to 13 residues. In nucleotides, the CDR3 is TGTGCCAGCAGCTTAGGCACGCGAGATGAAGCTTTCTTT. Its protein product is CASSLGTRDEAFF.

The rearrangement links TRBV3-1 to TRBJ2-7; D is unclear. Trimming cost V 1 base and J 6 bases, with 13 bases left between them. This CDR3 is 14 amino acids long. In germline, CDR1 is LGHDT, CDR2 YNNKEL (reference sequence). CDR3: CASSQAINVGEQYF. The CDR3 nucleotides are TGTGCCAGCAGCCAAGCTATTAATGTGGGCGAGCAGTACTTC.

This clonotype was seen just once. The CDR3 DNA follows: TGTGCCAGCAGCTTAGTCCAGGGGGATTGGACTGAAGCTTTCTTT. This translates into CASSLVQGDWTEAFF. The chain has TRBV5-8 and TRBJ1-1; TRBD1 agrees at 7 bases. Losses at the gene ends were 2 bases for V and 5 bases for J; bases not matched to a gene: 9. The germline CDR1 and CDR2 sequences are SGHTS and YDEGEE. CDR3 length: 15 amino acids.

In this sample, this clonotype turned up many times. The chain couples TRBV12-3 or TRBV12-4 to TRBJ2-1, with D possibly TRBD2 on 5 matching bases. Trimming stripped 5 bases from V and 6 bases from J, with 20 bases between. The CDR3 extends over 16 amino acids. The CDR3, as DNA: TGTGCCAGCAGTCTCTCCGACTACCCCCTGGCCAATGAGCAGTTCTTC. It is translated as CASSLSDYPLANEQFF.

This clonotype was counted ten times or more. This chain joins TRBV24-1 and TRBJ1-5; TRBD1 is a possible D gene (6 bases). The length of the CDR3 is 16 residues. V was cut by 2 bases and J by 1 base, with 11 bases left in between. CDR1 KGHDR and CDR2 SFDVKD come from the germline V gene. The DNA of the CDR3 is TGTGCCACCAGTGATTCTCGCAGGGGAAGCAATCAGCCCCAGCATTTT. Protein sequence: CATSDSRRGSNQPQHF.

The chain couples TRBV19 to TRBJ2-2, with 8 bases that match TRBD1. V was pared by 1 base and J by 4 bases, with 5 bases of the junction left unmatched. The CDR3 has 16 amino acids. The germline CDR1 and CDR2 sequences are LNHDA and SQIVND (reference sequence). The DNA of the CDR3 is TGTGCCAGTAGTATAGCCGGGACAGGAGGCACCGGGGAGCTGTTTTTT. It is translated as CASSIAGTGGTGELFF. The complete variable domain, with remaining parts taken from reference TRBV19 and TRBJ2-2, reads DGGITQSPKYLFRKEGQNVTLSCEQNLNHDAMYWYRQDPGQGLRLIYYSQIVNDFQKGDIAEGYSVSREKKESFPLTVTSAQKNPTAFYLCASSIAGTGGTGELFFGEGSRLTVL.

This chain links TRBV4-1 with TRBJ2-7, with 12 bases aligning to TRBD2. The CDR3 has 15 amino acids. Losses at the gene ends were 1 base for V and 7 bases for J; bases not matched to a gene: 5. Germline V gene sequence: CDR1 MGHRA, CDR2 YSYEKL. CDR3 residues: CASSQGTSGMGEQYF. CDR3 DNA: TGCGCCAGCAGCCAAGGGACTAGCGGGATGGGGGAGCAGTACTTC.

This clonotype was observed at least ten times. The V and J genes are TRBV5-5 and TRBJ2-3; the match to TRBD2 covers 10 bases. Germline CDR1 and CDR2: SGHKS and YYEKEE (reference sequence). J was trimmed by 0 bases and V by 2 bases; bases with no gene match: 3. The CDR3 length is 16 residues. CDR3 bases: TGTGCCAGCAGCTTACAACTAGCGGGAAGCACAGATACGCAGTATTTT. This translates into CASSLQLAGSTDTQYF. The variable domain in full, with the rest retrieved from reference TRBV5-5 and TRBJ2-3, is DAGVTQSPTHLIKTRGQQVTLRCSPISGHKSVSWYQQVLGQGPQFIFQYYEKEERGRGNFPDRFSARQFPNYSSELNVNALLLGDSALYLCASSLQLAGSTDTQYFGPGTRLTVL.

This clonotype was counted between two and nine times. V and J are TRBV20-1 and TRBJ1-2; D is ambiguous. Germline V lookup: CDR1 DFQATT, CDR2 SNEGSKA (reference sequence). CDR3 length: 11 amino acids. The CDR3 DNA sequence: TGCAGCGCCAAACCCGGGAATGCTTACACCTTC. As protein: CSAKPGNAYTF.

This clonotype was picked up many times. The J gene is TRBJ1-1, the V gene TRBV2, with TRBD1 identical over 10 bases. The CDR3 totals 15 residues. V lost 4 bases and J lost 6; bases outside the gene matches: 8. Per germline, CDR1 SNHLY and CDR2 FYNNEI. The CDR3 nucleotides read TGTGCCAGCAGTGTCGACAGGGGGCTGGTGGCTGAAGCTTTCTTT. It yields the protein CASSVDRGLVAEAFF.

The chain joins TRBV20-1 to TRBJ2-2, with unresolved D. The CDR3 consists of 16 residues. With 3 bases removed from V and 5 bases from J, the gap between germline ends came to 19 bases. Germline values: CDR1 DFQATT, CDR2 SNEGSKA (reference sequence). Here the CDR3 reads CSASSSQTPGTGELFF. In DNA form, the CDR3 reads TGCAGTGCTAGTTCCTCTCAGACCCCCGGGACCGGGGAGCTGTTTTTT.

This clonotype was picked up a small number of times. The DNA of the CDR3 is TGTGCCAGCAGTTACTCACTAGCGGGGGGGATTAATATACGCAATGAGCAGTTCTTC. Its protein is CASSYSLAGGINIRNEQFF. This chain joins TRBV6-2 or TRBV6-3 and TRBJ2-1, with TRBD2 matching 13 bases. With 0 bases clipped from V and 6 bases from J, the junction kept 11 bases outside the gene matches. Looked up from germline, CDR1 is MNHEY and CDR2 is SVGEGT. The CDR3 runs to 19 residues.

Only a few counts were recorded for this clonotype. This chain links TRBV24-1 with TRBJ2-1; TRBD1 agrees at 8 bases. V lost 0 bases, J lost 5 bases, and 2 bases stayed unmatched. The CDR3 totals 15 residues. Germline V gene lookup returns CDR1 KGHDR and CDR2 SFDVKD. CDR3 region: CATSDLPTGDNEQFF. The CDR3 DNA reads TGTGCCACCAGTGATTTGCCGACAGGGGACAATGAGCAGTTCTTC.

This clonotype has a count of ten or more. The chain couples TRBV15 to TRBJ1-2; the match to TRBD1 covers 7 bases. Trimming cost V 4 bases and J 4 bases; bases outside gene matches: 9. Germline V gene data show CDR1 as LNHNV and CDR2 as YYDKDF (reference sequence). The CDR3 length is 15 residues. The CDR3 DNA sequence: TGTGCCACCAGCACCGGAGCAGGGGGAGTCTATGGCTACACCTTC. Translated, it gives CATSTGAGGVYGYTF. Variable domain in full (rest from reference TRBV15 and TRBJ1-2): DAMVIQNPRYQVTQFGKPVTLSCSQTLNHNVMYWYQQKSSQAPKLLFHYYDKDFNNEADTPDNFQSRRPNTSFCFLDIRSPGLGDTAMYLCATSTGAGGVYGYTFGSGTRLTVV.

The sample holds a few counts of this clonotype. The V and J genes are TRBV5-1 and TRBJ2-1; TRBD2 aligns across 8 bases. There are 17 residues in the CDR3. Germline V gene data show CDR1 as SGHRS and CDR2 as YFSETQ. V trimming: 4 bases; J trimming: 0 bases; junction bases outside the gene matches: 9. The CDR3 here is CASSPKTGGVSYNEQFF. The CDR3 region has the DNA TGCGCCAGCAGCCCTAAAACCGGGGGGGTCTCCTACAATGAGCAGTTCTTC. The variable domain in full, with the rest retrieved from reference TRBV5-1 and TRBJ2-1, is KAGVTQTPRYLIKTRGQQVTLSCSPISGHRSVSWYQQTPGQGLQFLFEYFSETQRNKGNFPGRFSGRQFSNSRSEMNVSTLELGDSALYLCASSPKTGGVSYNEQFFGPGTRLTVL.

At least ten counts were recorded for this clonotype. CDR3 loop: CASSWTDSSYNEQFF. The CDR3 DNA sequence: TGCGCCAGCAGCTGGACAGATAGCTCCTACAATGAGCAGTTCTTC. The V and J genes are TRBV5-1 and TRBJ2-1, with D maybe TRBD1 (6 bases). Per the germline V gene, CDR1 is SGHRS and CDR2 is YFSETQ. This CDR3 contains 15 residues. Trimming left V 3 bases short and J 0 bases short, with 10 bases between.